This T cell receptor beta chain is drawn from a study of cytomegalovirus exposure and HLA in healthy donors. General observations from the study: There were some V segments, including TRBV6-2 and TRBV6-3, excluded as indistinguishable. In a later analysis, DRB1 alleles had the most associated TCRs; HLA-C alleles the fewest.

This CDR3 has 15 amino acids. V was clipped by 4 bases and J by 2 bases; unmatched bases: 6. Germline V gene lookup returns CDR1 LGHNA and CDR2 YSLEER. This clone showed up just once. Its antigen is as yet unknown. Researchers ran the PCR with 60 Vbeta and 13 Jbeta primers. Original data processing: Some 9.9 million of 80 million to 85 million unique TCR beta chains were shared, per a later count. Measured with immunoSEQ multiplex PCR; TCRdb has only the in-frame clones, and not every one. D and trimming were read from the DNA, whereas the V and J calls and clone size are those reported in that table. The sample lists about 120,000 clones; more than 60% were seen once.

This sequence was found in a man aged 18 to 29 in good health and CMV-seronegative. V gene TRBV4-3 combines with J gene TRBJ2-7; the match to TRBD2 covers 9 bases. The sample taken for sequencing was PBMCs. CDR3 bases: TGCGCCAGCAGCCGTACCCTAGCGGGGCCCTACGAGCAGTACTTC. Translating gives CASSRTLAGPYEQYF.